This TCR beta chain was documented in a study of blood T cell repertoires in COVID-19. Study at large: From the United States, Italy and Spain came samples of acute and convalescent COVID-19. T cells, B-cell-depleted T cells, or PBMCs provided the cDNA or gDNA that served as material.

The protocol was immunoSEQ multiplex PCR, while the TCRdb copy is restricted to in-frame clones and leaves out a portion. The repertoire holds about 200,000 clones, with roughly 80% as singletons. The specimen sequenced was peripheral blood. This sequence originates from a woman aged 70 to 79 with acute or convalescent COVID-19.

CDR3 in DNA: TGTGCCAGCAGTCCCGGAGGATTCTATGGCTACACCTTC. Its protein product is CASSPGGFYGYTF. The rearrangement joins TRBV6-5 to TRBJ1-2, with no clear D. Trimming left V 5 bases short and J 4 bases short, with 11 bases between. Germline values: CDR1 MNHEY, CDR2 SVGAGI. CDR3 length: 13 amino acids.